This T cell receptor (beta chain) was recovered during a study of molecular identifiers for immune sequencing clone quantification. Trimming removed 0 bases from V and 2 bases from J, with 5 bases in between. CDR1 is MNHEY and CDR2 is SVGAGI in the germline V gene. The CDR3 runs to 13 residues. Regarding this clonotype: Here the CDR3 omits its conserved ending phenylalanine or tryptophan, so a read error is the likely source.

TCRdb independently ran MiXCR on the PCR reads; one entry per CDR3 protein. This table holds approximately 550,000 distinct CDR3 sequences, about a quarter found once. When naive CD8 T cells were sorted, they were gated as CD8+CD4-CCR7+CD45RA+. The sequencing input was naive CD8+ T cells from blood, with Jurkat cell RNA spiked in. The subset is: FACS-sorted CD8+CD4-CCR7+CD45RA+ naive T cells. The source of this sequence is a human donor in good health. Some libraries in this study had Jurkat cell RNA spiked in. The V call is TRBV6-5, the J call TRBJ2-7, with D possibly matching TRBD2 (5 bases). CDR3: CASSYSGAYEQYS. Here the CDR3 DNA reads TGTGCCAGCAGTTACTCCGGGGCCTACGAGCAGTACTCC.